This T cell receptor beta chain was recorded in a study of blood T cell repertoires in COVID-19. Germline V gene sequence: CDR1 SGHVS, CDR2 FNYEAQ. CDR3 length: 15 amino acids. After removal of 7 bases from V and 4 bases from J, the junction contained 9 bases not matched to a gene. The repertoire was sequenced with immunoSEQ multiplex PCR; TCRdb's copy has only in-frame clones and lacks some. The sample has roughly 130,000 clones; 84% are singletons. This sequence originates from a man between 25 and 39 years old with COVID-19, enrolled during active disease. The source material was peripheral blood. The rearrangement joins TRBV7-6 to TRBJ2-5, with TRBD2 identical over 10 bases. Here the CDR3 DNA reads TGTGCCAGCACCCCCCGGGCTAGCGGGAGAGAGACCCAGTACTTC. Encoded protein: CASTPRASGRETQYF.